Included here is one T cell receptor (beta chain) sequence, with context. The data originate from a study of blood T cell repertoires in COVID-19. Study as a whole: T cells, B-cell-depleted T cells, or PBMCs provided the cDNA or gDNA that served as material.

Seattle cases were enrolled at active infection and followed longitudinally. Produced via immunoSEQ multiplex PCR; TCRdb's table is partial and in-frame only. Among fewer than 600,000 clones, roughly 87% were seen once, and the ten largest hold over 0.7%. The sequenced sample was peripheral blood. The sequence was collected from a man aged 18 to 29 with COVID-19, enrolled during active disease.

The CDR3 here is CASTPRGQGTDTQYF. The CDR3 region has the DNA TGTGCCAGCACCCCGAGAGGTCAGGGGACAGATACGCAGTATTTT. This chain links TRBV11-2 with TRBJ2-3, with D possibly matching TRBD1 (6 bases). This CDR3 is built from 15 residues. CDR1 SGHAT and CDR2 FQNNGV come from the germline V gene. Trimming removed 7 bases from V and 3 bases from J, with 17 bases in between.